Each of the 9 T cell receptor beta chains below was sequenced from the same sample in a study of regulatory T cells in long-lasting Graves disease. Regarding time point: persistent/refractory GD, antithyroid drugs over 5 years with positive TRAb. From RNA extracted from PBMCs, the TCR library was made. Researchers made TCR beta libraries by using iRepertoire HTBI primers and running Arm-PCR on CDR3 regions. TCRdb analysed the multiplex PCR reads with MiXCR anew, one entry per CDR3 protein. The profile covers fewer than 450,000 distinct CDR3 sequences, with 23% appearing a single time and over 25% taken by the ten largest. Material: peripheral blood mononuclear cells (PBMCs), obtained when the disease was refractory, from a patient treated with antithyroid drugs. The source is a female donor with Graves disease.

A few counts support this clonotype. The chain couples TRBV6-2 or TRBV6-3 to TRBJ2-7; D perhaps matches TRBD2 (5 bases). The CDR3 sequence is 14 residues long. CDR1 is MNHEY, CDR2 SVGEGT, per germline. Deletions cut 0 bases from V and 4 bases from J, with 10 bases between. The CDR3 DNA reads as TGTGCCAGCAGTTACTCGGGAGCGGTTTACGAGCAGTACTTC. Its protein product is CASSYSGAVYEQYF.

The table lists this clonotype with many counts. The CDR3 loop is CASSFDTGGYGYTF. For the CDR3, the DNA is TGTGCCAGCAGCTTTGACACGGGGGGCTATGGCTACACCTTC. The rearrangement joins TRBV5-5 to TRBJ1-2, with D possibly TRBD1 on 5 matching bases. This CDR3 spans 14 amino acids. The ends were cut back, 2 bases at V and 4 bases at J, with 12 bases in the middle. Germline loops: CDR1 SGHKS, CDR2 YYEKEE (reference sequence).

With regard to this clonotype: The junction departs from germline at one end; a sequencing error may be responsible. The chain uses TRBV10-3 and TRBJ2-3; 7 positions agree with TRBD1. Germline V gene data show CDR1 as ENHRY and CDR2 as SYGVKD. CDR3 length: 13 amino acids. The CDR3 nucleotides are TGTGCCATCAGTGAGACAGGGGTCGATACGCGGTATTTT. Its translation is CAISETGVDTRYF.

This clonotype came up a few times. The rearrangement links TRBV20-1 to TRBJ2-7; D may be TRBD1 (6 bases). The CDR3 covers 12 residues. Germline V CDR1 and CDR2: DFQATT, SNEGSKA (reference sequence). The germline V and J ends were trimmed by 3 bases and 2 bases, with 8 bases remaining between them. The CDR3 spells CSARDSPYEQYF. Written as DNA, the CDR3 is TGCAGTGCTAGGGACAGCCCCTACGAGCAGTACTTC.

This clonotype occurred a few times. CDR3 sequence (DNA): TGTGCCAGTAGTATAGCCCGGGATTGGGACAATCAGCCCCAGCATTTT. Protein: CASSIARDWDNQPQHF. The gene calls are TRBV19 and TRBJ1-5; the D is unclear. CDR1 and CDR2 from the germline V gene are LNHDA and SQIVND (reference sequence). There are 16 residues in the CDR3. V lost 1 base, J lost 3 bases, and 13 bases lay in between.

The chain couples TRBV3-1 to TRBJ1-5, with D possibly TRBD1 on 6 matching bases. Germline V gives CDR1 LGHDT, CDR2 YNNKEL (reference sequence). V lost 1 base to trimming and J lost 4 bases, with 32 bases between them. This CDR3 comprises 22 residues. For the CDR3, the DNA is TGTGCCAGCAGCCAAGCTACTCCGACAGGCCGCCCGGGGGTAAAGCGAAATCAGCCCCAGCATTTT. Translated, it gives CASSQATPTGRPGVKRNQPQHF.

The CDR3 coding sequence is TGTGCCAGCGGGGGACGGACTAGCGGGAGAATCGGGGAGCTGTTTTTT. It encodes CASGGRTSGRIGELFF. The gene calls are TRBV2 and TRBJ2-2; 13 nucleotides agree with TRBD2. Germline CDR1 is SNHLY and CDR2 is FYNNEI. There are 16 residues in the CDR3. V trimming: 8 bases; J trimming: 7 bases; junction bases outside the gene matches: 10.

This clonotype was counted a few times. The chain links TRBV20-1 to TRBJ1-2; D perhaps matches TRBD1 (6 bases). The ends were cut back, 4 bases at V and 1 base at J, with 10 bases in the middle. The V gene's germline CDR1 is DFQATT and CDR2 SNEGSKA (reference sequence). The CDR3 extends over 13 amino acids. Written as DNA, the CDR3 is TGCAGTGCTATGGGGACAAATAACTATGGCTACACCTTC. This codes for CSAMGTNNYGYTF.

This chain connects TRBV5-4 to TRBJ1-2; 11 nucleotides agree with TRBD1. Trimming at V came to 0 bases and at J to 8 bases, leaving 12 bases not matched to a gene. Germline V gene sequence: CDR1 SGHNT, CDR2 YYREEE (reference sequence). The CDR3 has 17 amino acids. CDR3 bases: TGTGCCAGCAGCTTGGCCCCGGGACAGGGGGTTAGAGGCGGCTACACCTTC. The encoded protein is CASSLAPGQGVRGGYTF.